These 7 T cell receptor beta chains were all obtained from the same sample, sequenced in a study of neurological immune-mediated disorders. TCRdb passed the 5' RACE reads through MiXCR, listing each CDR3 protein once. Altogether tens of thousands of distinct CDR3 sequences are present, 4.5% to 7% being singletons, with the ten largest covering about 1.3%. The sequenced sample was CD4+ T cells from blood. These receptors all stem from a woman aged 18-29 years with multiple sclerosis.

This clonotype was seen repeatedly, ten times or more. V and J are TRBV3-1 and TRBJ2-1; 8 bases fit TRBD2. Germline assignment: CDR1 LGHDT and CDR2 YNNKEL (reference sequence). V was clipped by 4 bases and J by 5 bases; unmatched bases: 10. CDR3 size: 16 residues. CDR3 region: CASSRGGGLDDNEQFF. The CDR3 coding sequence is TGTGCCAGCAGCCGGGGGGGGGGACTAGACGACAATGAGCAGTTCTTC.

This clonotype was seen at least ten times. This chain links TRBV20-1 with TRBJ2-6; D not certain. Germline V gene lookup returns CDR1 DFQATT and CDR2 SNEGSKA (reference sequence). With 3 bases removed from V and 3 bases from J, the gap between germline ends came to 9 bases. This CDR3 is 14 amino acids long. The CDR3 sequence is CSASLGLGANVLTF. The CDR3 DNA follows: TGCAGTGCTAGCCTGGGCCTTGGGGCCAACGTCCTGACTTTC.

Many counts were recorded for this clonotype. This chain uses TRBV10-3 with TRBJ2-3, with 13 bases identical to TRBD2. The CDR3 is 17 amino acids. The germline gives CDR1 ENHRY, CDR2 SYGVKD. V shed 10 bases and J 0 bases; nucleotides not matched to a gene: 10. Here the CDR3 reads CATRTSGSRKSTDTQYF. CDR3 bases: TGTGCCACCCGGACTAGCGGGAGCAGGAAAAGCACAGATACGCAGTATTTT.

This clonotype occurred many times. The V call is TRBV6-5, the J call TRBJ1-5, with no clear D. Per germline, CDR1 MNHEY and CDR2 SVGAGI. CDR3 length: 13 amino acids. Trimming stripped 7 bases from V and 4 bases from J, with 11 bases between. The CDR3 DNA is TGTGCCAGCAAAAAAGATGGAAATCAGCCCCAGCATTTT. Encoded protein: CASKKDGNQPQHF.

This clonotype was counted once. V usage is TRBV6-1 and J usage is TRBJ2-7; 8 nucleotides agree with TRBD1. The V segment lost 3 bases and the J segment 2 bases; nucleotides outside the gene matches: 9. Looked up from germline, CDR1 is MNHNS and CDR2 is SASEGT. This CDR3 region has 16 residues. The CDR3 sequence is CASSDFLRDRPYEQYF. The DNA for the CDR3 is TGTGCCAGCAGTGATTTTCTGCGGGACAGGCCCTACGAGCAGTACTTC.

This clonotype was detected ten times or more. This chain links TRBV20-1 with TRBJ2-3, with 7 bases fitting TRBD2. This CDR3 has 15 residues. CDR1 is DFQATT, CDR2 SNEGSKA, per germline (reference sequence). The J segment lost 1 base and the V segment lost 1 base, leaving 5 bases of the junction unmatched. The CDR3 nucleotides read TGCAGTGCTAGAGTCGGCCTAGCGGGCACAGATACGCAGTATTTT. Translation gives CSARVGLAGTDTQYF.

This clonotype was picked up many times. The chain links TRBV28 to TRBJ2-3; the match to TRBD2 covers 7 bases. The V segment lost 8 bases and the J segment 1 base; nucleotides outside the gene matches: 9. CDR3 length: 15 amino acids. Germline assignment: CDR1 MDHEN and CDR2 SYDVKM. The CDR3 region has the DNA TGTGCCAGCGGGATTGTTCTAGCGGGCACAGATACGCAGTATTTT. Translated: CASGIVLAGTDTQYF.